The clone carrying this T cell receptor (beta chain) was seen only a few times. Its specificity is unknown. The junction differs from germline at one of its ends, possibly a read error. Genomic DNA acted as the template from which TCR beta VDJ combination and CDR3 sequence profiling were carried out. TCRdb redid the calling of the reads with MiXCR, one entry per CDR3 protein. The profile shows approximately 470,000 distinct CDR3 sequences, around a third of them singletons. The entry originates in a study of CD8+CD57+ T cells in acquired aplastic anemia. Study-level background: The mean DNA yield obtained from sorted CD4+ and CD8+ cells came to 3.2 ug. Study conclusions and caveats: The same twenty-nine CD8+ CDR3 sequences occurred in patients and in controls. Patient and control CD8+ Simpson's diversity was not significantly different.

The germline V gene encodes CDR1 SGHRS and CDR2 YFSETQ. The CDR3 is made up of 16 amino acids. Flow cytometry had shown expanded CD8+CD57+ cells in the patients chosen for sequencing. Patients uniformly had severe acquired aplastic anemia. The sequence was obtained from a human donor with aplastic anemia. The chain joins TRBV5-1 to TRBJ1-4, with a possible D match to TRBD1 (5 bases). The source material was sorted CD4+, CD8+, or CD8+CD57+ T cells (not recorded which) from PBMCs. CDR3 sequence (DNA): TGCGCCAGCAGGTTGGGACGGATTGCAACTAATGAAAAACTGTTTTTT. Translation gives CASRLGRIATNEKLFF. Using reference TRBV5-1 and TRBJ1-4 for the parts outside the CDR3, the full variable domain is KAGVTQTPRYLIKTRGQQVTLSCSPISGHRSVSWYQQTPGQGLQFLFEYFSETQRNKGNFPGRFSGRQFSNSRSEMNVSTLELGDSALYLCASRLGRIATNEKLFFGSGTQLSVL.